A single T cell receptor (beta chain) is shown here with its context. As handled by the study authors: Counts of nucleated cells, estimated from reference gene primer amplification, were obtained. Method: immunoSEQ multiplex PCR; TCRdb's copy keeps in-frame clones and lacks some. V, J and clone size are taken as reported in that table, and D and trimming were inferred from the DNA itself. The profile covers 250,000 or so clones, with approximately 86% appearing a single time and roughly 4.9% taken by the ten largest. This specimen comes from a study of blood T cell repertoires in COVID-19. Study context: Nucleic acid was either cDNA or gDNA, and it came from T cells, B-cell-depleted T cells, or PBMCs.

While infection was still active, Seattle patients were enrolled and then followed longitudinally. The origin of this receptor is an older woman with COVID-19, enrolled during active disease. The sample comprised peripheral blood.

The CDR3 nucleotides read TGTGCCAGCAGCGGGACAGGGCGCAATCAGCCCCAGCATTTT. This gives the protein CASSGTGRNQPQHF. V and J are TRBV28 and TRBJ1-5; 9 bases line up with TRBD1. The CDR3 spans 14 residues. The germline CDR1 and CDR2 sequences are MDHEN and SYDVKM. V trimming: 6 bases; J trimming: 2 bases; junction bases outside the gene matches: 2.